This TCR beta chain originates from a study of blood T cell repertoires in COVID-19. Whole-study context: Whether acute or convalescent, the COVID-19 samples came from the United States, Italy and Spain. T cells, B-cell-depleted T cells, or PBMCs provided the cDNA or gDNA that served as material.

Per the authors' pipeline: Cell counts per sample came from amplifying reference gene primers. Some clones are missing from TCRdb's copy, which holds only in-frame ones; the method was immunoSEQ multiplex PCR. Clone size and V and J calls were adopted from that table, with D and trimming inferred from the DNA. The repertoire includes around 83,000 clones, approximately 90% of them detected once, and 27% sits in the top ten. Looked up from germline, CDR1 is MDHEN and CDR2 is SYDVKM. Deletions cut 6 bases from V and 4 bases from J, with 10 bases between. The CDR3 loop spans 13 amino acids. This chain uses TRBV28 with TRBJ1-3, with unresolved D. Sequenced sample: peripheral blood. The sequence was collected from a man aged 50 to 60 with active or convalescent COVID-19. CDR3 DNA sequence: TGTGCCAGCAGCTTCCCAGTAGGAAACACCATATATTTT. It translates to CASSFPVGNTIYF.